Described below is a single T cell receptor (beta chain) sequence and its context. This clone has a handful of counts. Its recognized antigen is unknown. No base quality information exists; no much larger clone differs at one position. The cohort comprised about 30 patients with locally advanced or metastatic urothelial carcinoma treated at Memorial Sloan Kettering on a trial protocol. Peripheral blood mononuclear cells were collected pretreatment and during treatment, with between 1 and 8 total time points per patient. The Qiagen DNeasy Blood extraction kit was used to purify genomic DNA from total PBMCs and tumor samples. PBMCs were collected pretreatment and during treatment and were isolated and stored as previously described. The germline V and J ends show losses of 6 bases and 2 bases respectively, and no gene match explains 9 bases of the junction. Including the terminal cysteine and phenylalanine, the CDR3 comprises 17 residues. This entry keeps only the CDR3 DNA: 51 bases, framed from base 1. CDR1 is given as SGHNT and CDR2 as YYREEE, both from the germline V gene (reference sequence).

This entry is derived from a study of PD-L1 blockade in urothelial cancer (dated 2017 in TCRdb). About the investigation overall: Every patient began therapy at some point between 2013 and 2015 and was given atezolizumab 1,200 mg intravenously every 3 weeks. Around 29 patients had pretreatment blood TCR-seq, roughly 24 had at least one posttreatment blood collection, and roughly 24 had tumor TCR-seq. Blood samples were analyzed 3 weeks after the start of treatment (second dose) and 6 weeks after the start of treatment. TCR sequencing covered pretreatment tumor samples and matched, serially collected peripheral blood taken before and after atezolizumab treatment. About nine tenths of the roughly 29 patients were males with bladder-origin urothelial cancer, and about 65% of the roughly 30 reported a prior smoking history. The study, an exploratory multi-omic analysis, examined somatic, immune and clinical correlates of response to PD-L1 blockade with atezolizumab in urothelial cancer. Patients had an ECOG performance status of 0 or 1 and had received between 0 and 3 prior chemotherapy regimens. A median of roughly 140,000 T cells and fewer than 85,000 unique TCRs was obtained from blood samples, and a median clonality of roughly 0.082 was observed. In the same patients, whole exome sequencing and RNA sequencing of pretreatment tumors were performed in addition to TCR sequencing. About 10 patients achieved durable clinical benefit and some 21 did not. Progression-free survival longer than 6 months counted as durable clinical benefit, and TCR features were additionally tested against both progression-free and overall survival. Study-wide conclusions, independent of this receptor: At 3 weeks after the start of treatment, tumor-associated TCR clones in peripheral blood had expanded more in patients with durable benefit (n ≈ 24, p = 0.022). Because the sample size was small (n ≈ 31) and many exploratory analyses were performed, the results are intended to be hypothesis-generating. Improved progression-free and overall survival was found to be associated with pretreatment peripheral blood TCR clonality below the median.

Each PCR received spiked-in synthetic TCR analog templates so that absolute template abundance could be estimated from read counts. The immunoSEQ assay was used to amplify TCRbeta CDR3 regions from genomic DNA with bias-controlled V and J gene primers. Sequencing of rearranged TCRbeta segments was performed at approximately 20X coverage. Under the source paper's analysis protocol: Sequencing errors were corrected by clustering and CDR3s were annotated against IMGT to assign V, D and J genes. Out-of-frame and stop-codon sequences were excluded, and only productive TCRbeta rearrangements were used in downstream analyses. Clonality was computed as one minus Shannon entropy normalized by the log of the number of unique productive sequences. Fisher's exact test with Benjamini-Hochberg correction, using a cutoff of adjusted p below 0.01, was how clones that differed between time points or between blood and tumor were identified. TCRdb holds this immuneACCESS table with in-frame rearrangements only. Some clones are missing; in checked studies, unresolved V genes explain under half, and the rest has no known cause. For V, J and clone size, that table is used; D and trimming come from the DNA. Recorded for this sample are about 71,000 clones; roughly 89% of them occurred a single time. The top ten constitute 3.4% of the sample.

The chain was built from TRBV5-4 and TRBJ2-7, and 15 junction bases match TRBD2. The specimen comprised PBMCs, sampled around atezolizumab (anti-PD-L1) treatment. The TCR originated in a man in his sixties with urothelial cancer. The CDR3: CASNPGLAGGPAYEQYF. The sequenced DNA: TGTGCCAGCAACCCCGGACTAGCGGGAGGGCCGGCCTACGAGCAGTACTTC. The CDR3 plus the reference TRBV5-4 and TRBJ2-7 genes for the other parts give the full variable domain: ETGVTQSPTHLIKTRGQQVTLRCSSQSGHNTVSWYQQALGQGPQFIFQYYREEENGRGNFPPRFSGLQFPNYSSELNVNALELDDSALYLCASNPGLAGGPAYEQYFGPGTRLTVT.